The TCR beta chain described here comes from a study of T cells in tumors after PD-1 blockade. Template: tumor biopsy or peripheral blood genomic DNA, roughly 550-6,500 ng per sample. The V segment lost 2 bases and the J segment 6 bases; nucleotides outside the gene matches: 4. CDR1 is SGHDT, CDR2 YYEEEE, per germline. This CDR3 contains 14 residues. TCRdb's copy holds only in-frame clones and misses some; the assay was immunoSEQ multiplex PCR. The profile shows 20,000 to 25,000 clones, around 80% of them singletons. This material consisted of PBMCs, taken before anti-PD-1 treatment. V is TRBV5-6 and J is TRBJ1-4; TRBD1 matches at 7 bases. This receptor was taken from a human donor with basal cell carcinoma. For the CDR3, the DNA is TGTGCCAGCAGCTTACAGGGGAGTTATGAAAAACTGTTTTTT. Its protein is CASSLQGSYEKLFF.